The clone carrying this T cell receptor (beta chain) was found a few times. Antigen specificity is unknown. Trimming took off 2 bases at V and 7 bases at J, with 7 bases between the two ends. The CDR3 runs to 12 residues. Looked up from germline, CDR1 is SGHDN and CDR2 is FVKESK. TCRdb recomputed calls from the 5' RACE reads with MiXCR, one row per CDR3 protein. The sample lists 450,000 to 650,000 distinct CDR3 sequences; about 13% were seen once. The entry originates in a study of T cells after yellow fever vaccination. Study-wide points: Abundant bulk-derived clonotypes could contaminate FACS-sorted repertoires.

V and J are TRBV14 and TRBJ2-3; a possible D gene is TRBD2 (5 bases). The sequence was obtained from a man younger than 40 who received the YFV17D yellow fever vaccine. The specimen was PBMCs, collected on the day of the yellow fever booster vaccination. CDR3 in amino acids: CASSQRGHTQYF. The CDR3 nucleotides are TGTGCCAGCAGCCAAAGAGGGCATACGCAGTATTTT.